Here is one T cell receptor beta chain with its context. The data were taken from a study of blood T cell repertoires in COVID-19. It was during active infection that Seattle patients were enrolled and then longitudinally followed. Germline V gene data show CDR1 as SGHDT and CDR2 as YYEEEE. The CDR3 has 15 residues. V gave up 4 bases and J gave up 8 bases; unmatched junction bases: 8. Authors' methods: Amplification with reference gene primers provided the estimates of nucleated cell counts. The assay was immunoSEQ multiplex PCR, and TCRdb's table has in-frame clones only and misses some. V and J calls plus clone size are reproduced from that table; the DNA served to infer D and trimming. The table has nearly 45,000 clones, just under 90% seen once.

This sequence originates from a man in his forties or fifties with COVID-19, enrolled during active disease. The rearrangement uses TRBV5-6 and TRBJ1-4, with TRBD1 matching 10 bases. Source material: peripheral blood. The CDR3 sequence is CASSLGQGRQEKLFF. In DNA form, the CDR3 reads TGTGCCAGCAGCCTGGGACAGGGGCGGCAAGAAAAACTGTTTTTT.